This entry concerns a single T cell receptor (beta chain). Its cognate antigen is unknown. These data are taken from a study of cytomegalovirus exposure and HLA in healthy donors. Overall study results and limits: Upon later analysis, HLA-associated TCR beta chains proved more clonally expanded than other, equally common chains. Reportedly, a later analysis found an Asian-associated ancestry cluster had fewer N-insertions than the roughly 630-donor mean. Researchers had no immune exposure information except CMV serostatus available. Later on, a genetic analysis was performed. It linked a missense variant in DCLRE1C with V- and J-gene trimming of TCR beta.

In the PCR, 60 Vbeta and 13 Jbeta primers were used. The method was immunoSEQ multiplex PCR; TCRdb's version includes in-frame clones alone and lacks a portion of them. The data hold about 94,000 clones, with over 50% observed a single time. The CDR3 is made up of 16 amino acids. V was clipped by 2 bases and J by 5 bases; unmatched bases: 8. CDR1 and CDR2 (germline): SGDLS, YYNGEE. The gene calls are TRBV9 and TRBJ2-3; 10 bases fit TRBD2. The receptor was derived from a man aged 30 to 45 in good health and CMV-seronegative. The sequenced sample was PBMCs. CDR3 DNA sequence: TGTGCCAGCAGCGTGGCAACTAGCGGGATTGAAGATACGCAGTATTTT. This gives the protein CASSVATSGIEDTQYF.